This T cell receptor (beta chain) appears in the sequencing data of a study of PD-1 blockade in classical Hodgkin lymphoma. Study-level information: Every 2 weeks, patients got 3 mg/kg intravenous nivolumab.

General observations from the study: Complete responders showed a baseline diversity that resembled the diversity of newly diagnosed patients.

Method: immunoSEQ multiplex PCR; TCRdb's copy keeps in-frame clones and lacks some. Among 21,000 or so clones listed, just over 75% were seen once. Every patient had relapsed following autologous stem cell transplantation, and cohorts differed in brentuximab vedotin exposure. V was clipped by 5 bases and J by 7 bases, with 16 bases between them. Germline CDR1 MNHEY, CDR2 SMNVEV (reference sequence). This CDR3 comprises 14 residues. Concerning this clone: Its matching antigen is unknown.

V usage is TRBV27 and J usage is TRBJ2-3, with D possibly being TRBD1 (5 bases). This specimen was peripheral blood mononuclear cells (PBMCs), taken before the second cycle of nivolumab. The sequence came from a human donor with classical Hodgkin lymphoma. CDR3 sequence reads: CASSPGRVWYTQYF. The CDR3, as DNA: TGTGCCAGCAGTCCTGGCAGGGTGTGGTATACGCAGTATTTT.